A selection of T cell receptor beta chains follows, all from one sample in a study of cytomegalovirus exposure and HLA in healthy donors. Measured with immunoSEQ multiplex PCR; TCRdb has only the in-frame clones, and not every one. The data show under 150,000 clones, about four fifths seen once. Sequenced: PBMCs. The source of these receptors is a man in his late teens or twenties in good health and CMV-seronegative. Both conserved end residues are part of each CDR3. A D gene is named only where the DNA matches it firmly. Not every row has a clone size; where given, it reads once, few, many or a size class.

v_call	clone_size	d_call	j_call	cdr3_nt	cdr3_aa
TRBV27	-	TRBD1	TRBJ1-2	TGTGCCAGCAGTTTTAGCAAGACAGGGTGGTACGGCTACACCTTC	CASSFSKTGWYGYTF
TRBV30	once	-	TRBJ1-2	TGTGCCTGGAGTATGGGGGCTCGCTATGGCTACACCTTC	CAWSMGARYGYTF
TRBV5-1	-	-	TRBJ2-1	TGCGCCAGCAGCTTGGGAGCGGGCTACAATGAGCAGTTCTTC	CASSLGAGYNEQFF
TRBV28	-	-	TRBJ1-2	TGTGCCAGCAGTTTTGGTGCCAGGGGAAGTACCTTC	CASSFGARGSTF
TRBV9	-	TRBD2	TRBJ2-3	TGTGCCAGCGCCGATCCTGGGACTAGCGGGGGCAGGGGCACAGATACGCAGTATTTT	CASADPGTSGGRGTDTQYF
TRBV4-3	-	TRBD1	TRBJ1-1	TGCGCCAGCAGCCCGGGAGCCGGGACAGTCACTGAAGCTTTCTTT	CASSPGAGTVTEAFF
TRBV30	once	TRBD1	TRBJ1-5	TGTGCCTGGACAGGGGGCAGTCGCAATCAGCCCCAGCATTTT	CAWTGGSRNQPQHF
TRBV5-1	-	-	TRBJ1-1	TGCGCCAGCAGCCAGGACCCACAGGAGCCTTCATATGAAGCTTTCTTT	CASSQDPQEPSYEAFF
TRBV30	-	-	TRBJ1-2	TGTGCCTGGATTGTCAGGGGTAACTACACCTTC	CAWIVRGNYTF
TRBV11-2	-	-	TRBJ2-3	TGTGCCAGCAGCCAGGGGATCGGTAGCACAGATACGCAGTATTTT	CASSQGIGSTDTQYF
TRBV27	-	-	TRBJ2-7	TGTGCCAGCAGTTCTCTCAGGGGACGGGCCTACGAGCAGTACTTC	CASSSLRGRAYEQYF
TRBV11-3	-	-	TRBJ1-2	TGTGCCAGCAGCTTGGGGCCTATGGGATATGGCTACACCTTC	CASSLGPMGYGYTF
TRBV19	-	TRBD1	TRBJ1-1	TGTGCCAGTAGTGTACAGGGGGCTTATCTGAACACTGAAGCTTTCTTT	CASSVQGAYLNTEAFF
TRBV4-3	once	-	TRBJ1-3	TGCGCCAGCAGCCAAGATCAGGAATTCTCTGGAAACACCATATATTTT	CASSQDQEFSGNTIYF
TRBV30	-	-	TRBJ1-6	TGTGCCTGGAGTATAAATAATTCACCCCTCCACTTT	CAWSINNSPLHF
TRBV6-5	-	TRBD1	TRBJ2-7	TGTGCCAGCAGTTCTAGGACAGGGGTTTCCTACGAGCAGTACTTC	CASSSRTGVSYEQYF
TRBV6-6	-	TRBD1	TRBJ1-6	TGTGCCAGCAGCCCGGGACAGAACAATTCACCCCTCCACTTT	CASSPGQNNSPLHF
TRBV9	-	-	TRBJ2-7	TGTGCCAGCAGCGTAGAACACCGCTCCTACGAGCAGTACTTC	CASSVEHRSYEQYF
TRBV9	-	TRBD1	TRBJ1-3	TGTGCCAGCAGCGCCCCTGGGACAGGGACAAACACCATATATTTT	CASSAPGTGTNTIYF
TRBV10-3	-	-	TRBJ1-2	TGTGCCATCAGTGGAGACAGCCATGGCTACACCTTC	CAISGDSHGYTF
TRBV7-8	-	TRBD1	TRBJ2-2	TGTGCCAGCAGCTTCCGTTCAGGACAGGGGGCCGGGGAGCTGTTTTTT	CASSFRSGQGAGELFF
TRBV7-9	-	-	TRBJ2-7	TGTCCCAGCAGCCACAGGGTTCACGAGCAGTACTTC	CPSSHRVHEQYF
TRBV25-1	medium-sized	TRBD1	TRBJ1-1	TGTGCCAGCAGTGAAGCCGGGACAGGGTGGGTTACTGAAGCTTTCTTT	CASSEAGTGWVTEAFF
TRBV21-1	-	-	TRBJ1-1	TGTGCCAGCAGCAAGGATCCTAGCGCTTTCTTT	CASSKDPSAFF
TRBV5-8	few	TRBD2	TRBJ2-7	TGTGCCAGCAGTCCTGGGGAGGGGTGGGACTACGAGCAGTACTTC	CASSPGEGWDYEQYF
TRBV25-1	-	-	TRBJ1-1	TGTGCCAGCAGTGAATATGTCGGGGGTGGGACTGAAGCTTTCTTT	CASSEYVGGGTEAFF
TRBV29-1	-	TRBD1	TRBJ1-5	TGCAGCGGGGGACAGGGACGGGATCAGCCCCAGCATTTT	CSGGQGRDQPQHF
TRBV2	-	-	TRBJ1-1	TGTGCCAGTCCACAGGGAAGGGACACTGAAGCTTTCTTT	CASPQGRDTEAFF
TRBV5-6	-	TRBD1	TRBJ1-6	TGTGCCAGCAGCTTTACCCCCGGGACAGGGGATTTT	CASSFTPGTGDF
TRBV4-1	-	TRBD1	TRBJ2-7	TGCGCCAGCAGTACAGGGGTCACCTACGAGCAGTACTTC	CASSTGVTYEQYF
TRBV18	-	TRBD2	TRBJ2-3	TGTGCCAGCTCACCGGCGGGGAGGGAGACAGATACGCAGTATTTT	CASSPAGRETDTQYF
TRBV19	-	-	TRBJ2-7	TGTGCCAGTAGTCTCCTAGGTGGAGGGGTCGAGCAGTACTTC	CASSLLGGGVEQYF
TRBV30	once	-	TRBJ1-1	TGTGCCTGGAGTGTAAGCGCGGGGAACACTGAAGCTTTCTTT	CAWSVSAGNTEAFF
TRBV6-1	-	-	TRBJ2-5	TGTGCCAGCAGTGAACTACTCCCCCCCACGGGGGAGACCCAGTACTTC	CASSELLPPTGETQYF
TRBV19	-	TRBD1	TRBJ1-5	TGTGCCAGTAGTCCGGGACAGGGGTATCAGCCCCAGCATTTT	CASSPGQGYQPQHF
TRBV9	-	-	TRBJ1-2	TGTGCCAGCAGCGTAGATCCAGGGGATGCCTATGGCTACACCTTC	CASSVDPGDAYGYTF
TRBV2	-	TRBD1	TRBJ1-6	TGTGCCAGCAGTGATTCAGGGACAGGGAATTCACCCCTCCACTTT	CASSDSGTGNSPLHF
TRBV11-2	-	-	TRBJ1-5	TGTGCCAGCAGCTTAGAGGTTTCAGGGGACCAGCCCCAGCATTTT	CASSLEVSGDQPQHF
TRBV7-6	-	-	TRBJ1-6	TGTGCCAGCAGCTTAGCCGGGAGGCGGACAGATTCACCCCTCCACTTT	CASSLAGRRTDSPLHF
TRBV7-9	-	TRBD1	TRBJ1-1	TGTGCCAGCAGCACCCGGGACAGCCAGAACACTGAAGCTTTCTTT	CASSTRDSQNTEAFF
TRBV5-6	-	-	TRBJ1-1	TGTGCCAGCAGCTTCCACAGGGCCGCCGGGGGGACTGAAGCTTTCTTT	CASSFHRAAGGTEAFF
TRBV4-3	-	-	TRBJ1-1	TGCGCCAGCAGCCCAGGGAGGGGCACTGAAGCTTTCTTT	CASSPGRGTEAFF
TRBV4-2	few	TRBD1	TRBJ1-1	TGTGCCAGCAGCCTATTGGACAGGACTTTCTTT	CASSLLDRTFF
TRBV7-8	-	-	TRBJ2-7	TGTGCCAGCAGCTTCAGATACGAGCAGTACTTC	CASSFRYEQYF
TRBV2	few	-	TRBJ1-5	TGTGCCAGCAGTGATGGTAGGGGCAGCACACGTCAGCCCCAGCATTTT	CASSDGRGSTRQPQHF
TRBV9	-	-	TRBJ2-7	TGTGCCAGCAGCGTAGGGGGAGGCCGGGGGTCCTACGAGCAGTACTTC	CASSVGGGRGSYEQYF
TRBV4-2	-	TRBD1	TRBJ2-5	TGTGCCAGCCGAGGACAGGGGTATGGGGAGACCCAGTACTTC	CASRGQGYGETQYF
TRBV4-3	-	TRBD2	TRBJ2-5	TGCGCCAGCAGCCCGGGACTAGCGGGGAGGGAGACCCAGTACTTC	CASSPGLAGRETQYF
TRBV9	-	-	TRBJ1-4	TGTGCCAGCAGCGTGGGGAAGGGACTCCCAACTAATGAAAAACTGTTTTTT	CASSVGKGLPTNEKLFF
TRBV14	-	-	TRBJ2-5	TGTGCCAGCAGCCAATTAGACAGGAGCGTACAAGAGACCCAGTACTTC	CASSQLDRSVQETQYF
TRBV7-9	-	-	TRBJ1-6	TGTGCCAGCAGTTACAGGGCGGTGGGAAATTCACCCCTCCACTTT	CASSYRAVGNSPLHF
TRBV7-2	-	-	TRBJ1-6	TGTGCCAGCAGCATGGGAGGGGTCAACAATTCACCCCTCCACTTT	CASSMGGVNNSPLHF
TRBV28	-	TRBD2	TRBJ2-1	TGTGCCAGCAGAAAAACCGGGACTAAAGGTGAGCAGTTCTTC	CASRKTGTKGEQFF
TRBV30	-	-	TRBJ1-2	TGTGCCTGGAGTGTACGGTCAGGGAGGGGTAGTGGCTACACCTTC	CAWSVRSGRGSGYTF
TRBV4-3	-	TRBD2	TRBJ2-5	TGCGCCAGCAGCCAAGAGCCCAGCGGGGGTGCAGAGACCCAGTACTTC	CASSQEPSGGAETQYF